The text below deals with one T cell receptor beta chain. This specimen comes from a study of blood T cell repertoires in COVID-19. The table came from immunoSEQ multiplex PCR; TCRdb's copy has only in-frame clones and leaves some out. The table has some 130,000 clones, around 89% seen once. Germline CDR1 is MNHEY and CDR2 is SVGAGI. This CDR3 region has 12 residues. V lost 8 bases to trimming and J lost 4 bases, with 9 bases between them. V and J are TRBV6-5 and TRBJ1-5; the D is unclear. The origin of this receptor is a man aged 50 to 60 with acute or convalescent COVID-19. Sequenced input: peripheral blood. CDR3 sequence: CASGRGNQPQHF. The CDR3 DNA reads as TGTGCCAGCGGTCGGGGAAATCAGCCCCAGCATTTT.